The sequence of this T cell receptor beta chain was determined in a study of cytomegalovirus exposure and HLA in healthy donors. General study findings and limits: Excluded: some indistinguishable V segments such as TRBV6-2 and TRBV6-3.

Likely unrecorded immune exposures existed in these nominally healthy donors. The PCR used 60 Vbeta and 13 Jbeta primers. The protocol was immunoSEQ multiplex PCR, while the TCRdb copy is restricted to in-frame clones and leaves out a portion. The repertoire has 130,000 or so clones, 6.5% to 9.5% of them found once; the top ten carry 5.5%. Concerning this clone itself: Its antigen is unidentified.

The V gene's germline CDR1 is SGHTA and CDR2 FQGNSA. This CDR3 has 13 residues. The V and J ends lost 4 bases and 4 bases respectively, with 10 bases between them. Sequencing was carried out using PBMCs. The sequence was obtained from a man aged 40-49 years in good health and CMV-seronegative. This chain connects TRBV7-2 to TRBJ1-2, with D unresolved. The CDR3 DNA reads as TGTGCCAGCAGCTCGTCGGGGTCCTATGGCTACACCTTC. Amino acid sequence: CASSSSGSYGYTF. Looking up the rest from reference TRBV7-2 and TRBJ1-2 gives the full variable domain: GAGVSQSPSNKVTEKGKDVELRCDPISGHTALYWYRQSLGQGLEFLIYFQGNSAPDKSGLPSDRFSAERTGGSVSTLTIQRTQQEDSAVYLCASSSSGSYGYTFGSGTRLTVV.